This T cell receptor beta chain appears in the sequencing data of a study of beta chain features in type 1 diabetes. Study summary: The samples had approximately 100,000,000 sorted cells examined in all. General observations from the study: Patients with type 1 diabetes carried fewer insertions and had more deletions at their VDJ junctions. Among all four CD4+ subsets, Type 1 diabetes patients had TCRB CDR3s that were moderately but significantly shorter.

Sorting of CD4+ naive, central memory, regulatory and stem cell-like memory cells was performed via CD45RO/CCR7/CD25/CD127/CD95/CD27. The CDR3 runs to 13 residues. With 9 bases removed from V and 8 bases from J, the gap between germline ends came to 16 bases. Germline V gives CDR1 MDHEN, CDR2 SYDVKM. Isolated RNA was reverse transcribed in full, so expressed TCRB transcripts were sequenced. There were 3.4 million or so reads on average in the naive, central memory and regulatory T cell samples. The protocol was immunoSEQ multiplex PCR, while the TCRdb copy is restricted to in-frame clones and leaves out a portion. The sample carries roughly 400,000 clones, over 8.5% recorded once. This clone was found a few times. The antigen is undetermined.

The chain links TRBV28 to TRBJ1-4; D perhaps matches TRBD1 (5 bases). What was sequenced was central memory CD4+ T cells from blood. The TCR was taken from a man aged 30 to 39 with type 1 diabetes. In nucleotides, the CDR3 is TGTGCCAGTCTGATCCGGGACGGCGAAAAACTGTTTTTT. Translation gives CASLIRDGEKLFF.